This record concerns one TCR beta chain sequence. Its antigen is currently unknown. This record belongs to a study of CXCR3-negative and CXCR3-positive naive CD8 T cells. Study findings and constraints: The TRB CDR3s that CXCR3-positive naive cells carried were more hydrophobic than those of CXCR3-negative naive cells. Both naive subsets, CXCR3-negative and CXCR3-positive, displayed similar TRBV-TRBJ usage, unlike memory cells.

UMI-labeled TRB cDNA libraries were prepared by 5' RACE. TCRdb reanalyzed the 5' RACE reads and collapses them to one entry per CDR3 protein, without DNA. The sample holds over 100,000 distinct CDR3 sequences. Phenotypically, naive CD8+ T cells corresponded to CD45RO-CCR7+CD27+CD95-. CDR3 size: 14 residues. In germline, CDR1 is MNHEY, CDR2 SVGAGI. Sequencing was carried out using naive CXCR3+ CD8+ T cells from blood. The subset was: CD45RO-CCR7+CD27+CD95- naive CD8+ T cells expressing CXCR3 (TNR3+). This chain joins TRBV6-5 and TRBJ2-7. The clonotype originates from a human donor in good health. Some clones in this sample may be carry-over from other donors' samples. The chain's CDR3 is CASSYRGYSYEQYF.